This T cell receptor beta chain derives from a study of blood T cells in healthy people across ages. Alongside a J-beta primer mix, a sample-barcoded 5' primer served in a second PCR lasting roughly 7 to 12 cycles. TCRdb analysed the 5' RACE reads with MiXCR anew, one entry per CDR3 protein. Among 650,000 to 1,000,000 distinct CDR3 sequences, 35% to 60% were seen once, and the ten largest hold roughly 18%. The CDR3 has 16 residues. Germline V gives CDR1 SEHNR, CDR2 FQNEAQ (reference sequence). Trimming took off 5 bases at V and 7 bases at J, with 21 bases between the two ends. This clonotype was observed a handful of times. Its antigen is currently unknown. Study results and caveats: Strongly correlated with naive T cell percentage was TCR beta diversity. Fewer expanded clones and more diversity marked long-lived versus aged donors.

The source material was blood. This chain uses TRBV7-9 with TRBJ2-1; possible D gene TRBD1, 6 bases. This TCR came from a man older than 75 in good health. The CDR3, as DNA: TGTGCCAGCAGCCGGACAGTCCACGGGAATGGGAATGAGCAGTTCTTC. Residues: CASSRTVHGNGNEQFF.